The 23 T cell receptor beta chains presented below share a single source sample, sequenced in a study of regulatory T cells in long-lasting Graves disease. Through Arm-PCR of CDR3 regions and iRepertoire HTBI primers, TCR beta libraries were built. MiXCR was run by TCRdb on the multiplex PCR reads, yielding one entry per CDR3 protein. The data contain roughly 400,000 distinct CDR3 sequences, approximately 15% of them singletons. Time point in this sample: newly diagnosed GD, antithyroid drugs for less than 3 months. The TCR library was prepared using RNA isolated from PBMCs. The same sample was also used in a study of T cells in Graves' hyperthyroidism and ophthalmopathy.

Sequencing used peripheral blood mononuclear cells (PBMCs), obtained at new diagnosis, from a patient treated with antithyroid drugs. These receptors originate from a woman aged 40 to 55 with Graves disease.

The V gene is TRBV7-9, the J gene TRBJ1-1; 7 bases are a match to TRBD1. The CDR3 covers 13 residues. The V gene end was trimmed by 7 bases and the J gene end by 3 bases; junction bases not matched to a gene: 5. The V gene's germline CDR1 is SEHNR and CDR2 FQNEAQ (reference sequence). The CDR3 DNA reads TGTGCCAGCACCCTAGGGGGCTACACTGAAGCTTTCTTT. Encoded protein: CASTLGGYTEAFF.

For this clonotype: A much bigger clone sits one base away, suggesting this may be a read error. The genes are TRBV7-2 and TRBJ1-2; no firm D call. The CDR3 is 14 amino acids. CDR1 is SGHTA and CDR2 is FQGNSA in the germline V gene. CDR3 bases: TGTGCCAGCAGCTTAGCGCAGATTTACTATGGCTACGCCTTC. Translation gives CASSLAQIYYGYAF.

This clonotype came up a few times. The V call is TRBV20-1, the J call TRBJ2-7; the match to TRBD2 covers 10 bases. V was pared by 7 bases and J by 4 bases, with 1 base of the junction left unmatched. The CDR3 has 11 amino acids. Germline V lookup: CDR1 DFQATT, CDR2 SNEGSKA (reference sequence). This CDR3 is CSVSGRYEQYF. The CDR3 DNA follows: TGCAGTGTTAGCGGGAGGTACGAGCAGTACTTC.

At least ten counts were recorded for this clonotype. The J gene is TRBJ2-5, the V gene TRBV28, with 11 nucleotides matching TRBD2. With 2 bases clipped from V and 5 bases from J, the junction kept 4 bases outside the gene matches. The CDR3 is 15 amino acids. Germline CDR1 reads MDHEN; CDR2 reads SYDVKM. DNA of the CDR3: TGTGCCAGCAGTTTACCTAGCGGGAGGATCGAGACCCAGTACTTC. Translating it yields CASSLPSGRIETQYF.

At least ten counts were recorded for this clonotype. The chain couples TRBV12-3 or TRBV12-4 to TRBJ2-3, with a tentative D call TRBD2 (7 bases). Trimming left V 6 bases short and J 1 base short, with 32 bases between. This CDR3 is built from 21 residues. CDR3 sequence reads: CASSKNRLAVGGGAGTDTQYF. CDR3 sequence (DNA): TGTGCCAGCAGCAAGAACCGACTAGCCGTGGGGGGGGGGGCCGGCACAGATACGCAGTATTTT.

The sample holds many counts of this clonotype. This chain links TRBV28 with TRBJ1-1; D possibly corresponds to TRBD1 (6 bases). The length of the CDR3 is 16 residues. Germline CDR1 MDHEN, CDR2 SYDVKM. V lost 3 bases, J lost 4 bases, and 18 bases lay in between. DNA of the CDR3: TGTGCCAGCAGTTTTTCCGGAGGACAGTGGGGCACTGAAGCTTTCTTT. Translation gives CASSFSGGQWGTEAFF.

This clonotype has more than one count but fewer than ten. The chain recombines TRBV7-9 with TRBJ2-1; perhaps D is TRBD1 or TRBD2 (5 bases each). The closer fit of TRBJ2-5 to the DNA end suggests the J call may be wrong. The CDR3 totals 16 residues. Germline V gene data show CDR1 as SEHNR and CDR2 as FQNEAQ (reference sequence). CDR3 DNA: TGTGCCAGCAGCCATTCCCCCTACGGGGCGGGAGAGACCCAGTACTTC. Residues: CASSHSPYGAGETQYF.

CDR3 nucleotide sequence: TGTGCCAGCAGTTACCAGAAAGACTACGAGCAGTACTTC. It is translated as CASSYQKDYEQYF. J is TRBJ2-7 and V is TRBV6-5; D remains ambiguous. The CDR3 contains 13 residues. Trimming left V 2 bases short and J 3 bases short, with 8 bases between. Germline CDR1 and CDR2: MNHEY and SVGAGI.

This clonotype was seen many times. CDR3 protein: CASKYGESYEQYF. CDR3 in DNA: TGTGCCAGCAAATATGGGGAGTCCTACGAGCAGTACTTC. The chain employs TRBV28 and TRBJ2-7; D possibly corresponds to TRBD2 (5 bases). This CDR3 has 13 residues. The germline gives CDR1 MDHEN, CDR2 SYDVKM. Trimming removed 7 bases from V and 1 base from J, with 11 bases in between.

This clonotype was counted at least ten times. This chain joins TRBV9 and TRBJ2-1; 11 positions match TRBD2. CDR1 and CDR2 (germline): SGDLS, YYNGEE. The J segment lost 3 bases and the V segment lost 4 bases, leaving 9 bases of the junction unmatched. This CDR3 is built from 17 residues. The CDR3 DNA reads as TGTGCCAGCAGCCCCACCGGGACTAGCGGAATCTACAATGAGCAGTTCTTC. Translated, it gives CASSPTGTSGIYNEQFF.

This clonotype was seen only a few times. The rearrangement links TRBV6-1 to TRBJ2-6; TRBD1 matches at 9 bases. CDR3 length: 17 residues. Germline V gene sequence: CDR1 MNHNS, CDR2 SASEGT. Germline trimming cut 5 bases from V and 1 base from J; bases unmatched to any gene: 6. The chain's CDR3 is CASSNPGQGSGANVLTF. The CDR3 DNA reads TGTGCCAGCAGTAACCCGGGACAGGGATCTGGGGCCAACGTCCTGACTTTC.

This rearrangement joins TRBV2 to TRBJ1-1; D not resolved. The germline V gene encodes CDR1 SNHLY and CDR2 FYNNEI. This CDR3 region has 14 residues. V was clipped by 9 bases and J by 1 base, with 15 bases between them. CDR3 sequence reads: CARSISDPNTEAFF. In DNA, the CDR3 is TGTGCCAGGTCAATTTCTGACCCGAACACTGAAGCTTTCTTT.

This clonotype was found many times. The genes are TRBV28 and TRBJ1-5; TRBD1 matches at 8 bases. The V gene's germline CDR1 is MDHEN and CDR2 SYDVKM. V shed 7 bases and J 0 bases; nucleotides not matched to a gene: 2. The CDR3 totals 14 residues. This CDR3 reads CASTGGPSNQPQHF. As DNA, the CDR3 is TGTGCCAGCACAGGGGGCCCTAGCAATCAGCCCCAGCATTTT.

For this clonotype: A read error may produce the germline difference seen at one junction end. The chain combines TRBV6-5 with TRBJ2-1; 10 bases map to TRBD2. Germline CDR1 MNHEY, CDR2 SVGAGI. This CDR3 spans 16 amino acids. The CDR3 is CTSSYSSSGSYNEQFF. Written as DNA, the CDR3 is TGTACCAGCAGTTACTCGTCTAGCGGGAGCTACAATGAGCAGTTCTTC.

This clonotype was counted ten times or more. The chain employs TRBV3-1 and TRBJ2-5; 8 nucleotides match TRBD1. This CDR3 comprises 15 residues. Germline V gene data show CDR1 as LGHDT and CDR2 as YNNKEL (reference sequence). J lost 8 bases, V lost 5 bases, and 13 bases had no gene match. DNA for the CDR3: TGTGCCAGCAGCGCGACATGGAGGACAGGGCTTACCCAGTACTTC. This sequence encodes CASSATWRTGLTQYF.

The rearrangement joins TRBV6-1 to TRBJ2-3; possibly TRBD1 or TRBD2 for D (5 bases each). The length of the CDR3 is 14 residues. Deletions cut 3 bases from V and 2 bases from J, with 9 bases between. Germline V lookup: CDR1 MNHNS, CDR2 SASEGT. CDR3 loop: CASSEAGTTDTQYF. CDR3 in DNA: TGTGCCAGCAGTGAGGCAGGGACCACAGATACGCAGTATTTT.

In its sample, this clonotype was seen a few times. The chain carries TRBV5-5 and TRBJ1-1; 9 bases are shared with TRBD1. Germline V gene sequence: CDR1 SGHKS, CDR2 YYEKEE (reference sequence). V was clipped by 5 bases and J by 6 bases; unmatched bases: 8. This CDR3 comprises 14 residues. The CDR3 here is CASSYTGGEAEAFF. As DNA, the CDR3 is TGTGCCAGCAGTTACACAGGGGGCGAGGCTGAAGCTTTCTTT.

The chain couples TRBV11-2 to TRBJ2-7, with TRBD2 identical over 9 bases. The CDR3 is 15 residues long. The V gene end was trimmed by 1 base and the J gene end by 2 bases; junction bases not matched to a gene: 3. The germline V gene encodes CDR1 SGHAT and CDR2 FQNNGV. This CDR3 reads CASSLASGTAYEQYF. The CDR3 nucleotides read TGTGCCAGCAGCTTAGCTAGCGGGACGGCCTACGAGCAGTACTTC.

This clonotype has a handful of counts. The chain couples TRBV27 to TRBJ1-1; possible D gene TRBD1, 6 bases. V lost 6 bases and J lost 4, with 12 bases in between. The CDR3 sequence is 13 residues long. The germline gives CDR1 MNHEY, CDR2 SMNVEV (reference sequence). Here the CDR3 reads CASSWRGGTEAFF. In DNA form, the CDR3 reads TGTGCCAGCAGCTGGAGGGGGGGCACTGAAGCTTTCTTT.

This clonotype was counted a few times. J is TRBJ2-1 and V is TRBV6-5, with 14 bases that match TRBD2. The junction had 0 bases not matched to a gene; V was cut back by 2 bases and J by 6 bases. The CDR3 loop spans 15 amino acids. The V gene's germline CDR1 is MNHEY and CDR2 SVGAGI. For the CDR3, the DNA is TGTGCCAGCAGTTACGGGACTAGCGGGAGCAATGAGCAGTTCTTC. The encoded protein is CASSYGTSGSNEQFF.

This clonotype was recorded at least ten times. The rearrangement links TRBV28 to TRBJ2-7; the match to TRBD2 covers 13 bases. V gave up 2 bases and J gave up 6 bases; unmatched junction bases: 7. CDR1 and CDR2 (germline): MDHEN, SYDVKM. This CDR3 contains 16 residues. As DNA, the CDR3 is TGTGCCAGCAGTTTAGGAGGGGGACTAGCGGGATCCGAGCAGTACTTC. It translates to CASSLGGGLAGSEQYF. Drawing the rest from reference TRBV28 and TRBJ2-7, the complete variable domain is DVKVTQSSRYLVKRTGEKVFLECVQDMDHENMFWYRQDPGLGLRLIYFSYDVKMKEKGDIPEGYSVSREKKERFSLILESASTNQTSMYLCASSLGGGLAGSEQYFGPGTRLTVT.

This clonotype turned up a few times. V and J are TRBV6-2 or TRBV6-3 and TRBJ2-5; D might be TRBD1 (6 bases). The germline gives CDR1 MNHEY, CDR2 SVGEGT. This CDR3 region has 15 residues. The V end lost 0 bases, the J end lost 1 base, and 9 bases lay between the germline ends. CDR3 residues: CASSYSGTPQETQYF. The CDR3 bases are TGTGCCAGCAGTTACTCGGGGACACCCCAAGAGACCCAGTACTTC.

This clonotype was observed a handful of times. The chain recombines TRBV27 with TRBJ2-2, with TRBD1 matching over 7 bases. With 0 bases clipped from V and 4 bases from J, the junction kept 5 bases outside the gene matches. The CDR3 spans 16 residues. Per the germline V gene, CDR1 is MNHEY and CDR2 is SMNVEV (reference sequence). CDR3 nucleotide sequence: TGTGCCAGCAGTTTATCAGGGGGCAGCTCCACCGGGGAGCTGTTTTTT. As protein: CASSLSGGSSTGELFF.